What follows is one T cell receptor beta chain and its context. Its cognate antigen has yet to be identified. Base quality data are lacking; no much larger clone is found one base away. These data are taken from a study of CD8 T cells in ankylosing spondylitis (dated by TCRdb to between 2016 and 2019). A note on the overall study: T cell receptor beta repertoires were profiled in healthy donors and ankylosing spondylitis patients so that disease-linked TCR variants could be found. In total, the full study cohort was made up of 110 or so healthy donors and some 26 ankylosing spondylitis patients. Samples of peripheral blood were taken, and for ankylosing spondylitis patients, synovial fluid was collected as well.

The investigation overall reported the following: The disease-linked clones had a CD8+ phenotype and were found at relatively low frequencies in peripheral blood. Significant enrichment of the disease-linked clones was reported in matched synovial fluid samples from ankylosing spondylitis patients. A TCR beta motif of eight highly homologous amino acid variants appeared characteristic of blood from ankylosing spondylitis patients. Some motif variants had previously been reported in the synovial fluid and blood of reactive arthritis patients, which suggests shared mechanisms of disease initiation.

The sequencer was an Illumina HiSeq 2500. Quantitative 5'-RACE with molecular barcodes was used to prepare TCR beta libraries. On the study's bioinformatics: To identify disease-linked TCR variants, a new computational method was used, one built on a probabilistic model of VDJ rearrangement. TCRdb took the public reads, trimmed them with fastp at Q25, ran MiXCR for clone calling and kept in-frame beta chains. Each record represents a unique CDR3 protein, reported with the most common genes and DNA among its rows. TCRdb, not the authors, supplied the V and J calls. For this sample the table gives some 150,000 distinct CDR3 sequences, of which around 42% were detected only once. The ten largest make up around 15% of the sample. Synovial fluid samples were paired with blood samples taken from the same ankylosing spondylitis patients. Spanning cysteine to phenylalanine, the CDR3 consists of 18 amino acids. The sequence is cut down to CDR3 DNA, 54 bases in frame from base 1. V is clipped by 4 bases and J by 6 bases, and the sequence between their germline boundaries is 26 bases long. The CDR1 and CDR2 encoded by the germline V gene are MDHEN and SYDVKM.

Sequencing was carried out using synovial fluid, either unsorted or a sorted T cell fraction (not recorded which). The chain links TRBV28 with TRBJ2-3; D gene: possibly TRBD1, on 6 matching bases. This sequence was found in a male donor with ankylosing spondylitis. Here the CDR3 is given as CASSWDALQAPGVDTQYF. Read as DNA, the sequence is TGTGCCAGCAGTTGGGATGCCCTGCAGGCCCCAGGGGTGGATACGCAGTATTTT.